This T cell receptor beta chain was obtained from a study of early T cells in non-severe SARS-CoV-2 infection (dated by TCRdb to about 2021). Context from the whole study: Because TCR sequencing was done on bulk RNA from unsorted whole blood, the alpha and beta chains could not be paired. On the study overall, not on this receptor specifically: VDJdb matching was skewed toward anti-spike CD8 responses, so virus-specific expansions were likely underestimated and private and CD4 specificities were missed.

CDR1 is given as SGHRS and CDR2 as YFSETQ, both from the germline V gene. There are 16 amino acids in the CDR3, from cysteine to phenylalanine inclusive. Of all the DNA, just the CDR3 is kept, 48 bases in frame from base 1. V is pruned by 3 bases and J by 6 bases, leaving 12 bases of the junction without a gene match. Library preparation was by 5' RACE. Sequencing used a NextSeq 500. Unique molecular identifiers were attached to individual cDNA molecules in the TCR library protocol so that sequencing error and PCR bias could be corrected. TCR alpha and beta chains were both sequenced, and the abundances of alpha and beta sequences in each sample were closely correlated with each other. Per the authors' processing: V gene, J gene and CDR3 annotation of TCR sequences was performed with Decombinator V4. TCRs were defined as expanded if a significant change between any two time points was detected under a Poisson model with p below 0.0001. TCR abundances were normalised to the total number of TCRs sequenced per sample and were expressed as counts per million. TRAV1-2 paired with TRAJ12, TRAJ20 or TRAJ33 defined MAIT TCRs, while TRAV10 paired with TRAJ18 defined iNKT TCRs. A search of VDJdb, accessed on 1 November 2021, was run for TCRs annotated to CMV, EBV and SARS-CoV-2, with TCRs annotated for multiple antigens excluded. In TCRdb, the public reads were trimmed at Q25 with fastp and aligned with MiXCR, with productive beta chains retained. For every CDR3 protein sequence, its rows merge into one entry that carries the most common genes and DNA. These V and J calls rely on TCRdb rather than the paper's analysis. This sample has tens of thousands of distinct CDR3 sequences in its table, and approximately 10% of those were observed once. Less than 3.5% of the sample lies in the top ten.

This was a case-control study nested in a cohort of healthcare workers in London, UK, who had nasopharyngeal swab PCR tests and blood samples taken every week. Healthcare workers were recruited between 23 and 31 March 2020, during the week of the UK lockdown, and were followed weekly for up to about 15 weeks. This clonotype was seen just once. No antigen is known for it. Base qualities are not at hand, and no much larger clone is one base apart. Support from one read is weak. The chain uses TRBV5-1 and TRBJ2-1, and TRBD1 aligns with 7 junction nucleotides. The clonotype was recovered from an adult who was a healthcare worker with PCR-confirmed SARS-CoV-2 infection or an uninfected control (not recorded which). The sequencing used whole blood, collected at baseline. The CDR3 has the sequence CASSSSLQGVGNEQFF. The nucleotide sequence reads TGCGCCAGCAGCTCCTCCTTGCAGGGGGTAGGCAATGAGCAGTTCTTC.